This T cell receptor (beta chain) appears in the sequencing data of a study of T cells after yellow fever vaccination. In the study overall: Fractions of limited cellularity were prepared by means of SMART-Seq v4 Ultra Low Input. Notes on the study in general: Clonotypes found in both CD4 and CD8 compartments made up a small share.

Generation of TCR cDNA used 5'RACE template switching (which added a universal primer site and UMIs). TCRdb processed the 5' RACE reads anew with MiXCR; each CDR3 protein has one entry. The sample carries about 240,000 distinct CDR3 sequences, less than 9% recorded once. Notes on this clonotype: Its antigen remains unidentified.

Germline V CDR1 and CDR2: SGHTA, FQGNSA. CDR3 length: 15 residues. The V gene lost 5 bases and the J gene lost 0 bases, with 8 bases spanning the gap. The sample was CD4+ T cells sorted from PBMCs, taken 15 days after the yellow fever booster vaccination. The TCR originated in a man between 25 and 39 years old who received the YFV17D yellow fever vaccine. The chain couples TRBV7-2 to TRBJ2-6; D is ambiguous. The CDR3 coding sequence is TGTGCCAGCAGCCCCCAGAGCTCTGGGGCCAACGTCCTGACTTTC. Translated, it gives CASSPQSSGANVLTF.